The T cell receptor (beta chain) under discussion was sequenced for a study of T cell responses to AZD1222 COVID-19 vaccine. Study-wide results and limits: Dominant CD4 TCR responses targeted spike regions 160-218 and 743-854. Clonal diversity was possibly underestimated, and white British individuals and females predominated among donors.

As regards this clone: The antigen is undetermined.

CDR3 length equals 15 residues. V lost 5 bases and J 2 bases, leaving 15 bases between the germline ends. CDR1 and CDR2 from the germline V gene are MNHEY and SMNVEV (reference sequence). The data were produced by immunoSEQ multiplex PCR, yet TCRdb's version contains in-frame clones alone and is incomplete. The sample contains 90,000 to 120,000 clones, approximately 88% of which appear only once. Specimen: peripheral blood, collected on day 0 of AZD1222 vaccination. This receptor was taken from an adult in good health. This chain links TRBV27 with TRBJ2-5; D is possibly TRBD1 (6 bases). Written as DNA, the CDR3 is TGTGCCAGCAGTCCGCGGACAGACTTACAAGAGACCCAGTACTTC. Amino acid sequence: CASSPRTDLQETQYF.